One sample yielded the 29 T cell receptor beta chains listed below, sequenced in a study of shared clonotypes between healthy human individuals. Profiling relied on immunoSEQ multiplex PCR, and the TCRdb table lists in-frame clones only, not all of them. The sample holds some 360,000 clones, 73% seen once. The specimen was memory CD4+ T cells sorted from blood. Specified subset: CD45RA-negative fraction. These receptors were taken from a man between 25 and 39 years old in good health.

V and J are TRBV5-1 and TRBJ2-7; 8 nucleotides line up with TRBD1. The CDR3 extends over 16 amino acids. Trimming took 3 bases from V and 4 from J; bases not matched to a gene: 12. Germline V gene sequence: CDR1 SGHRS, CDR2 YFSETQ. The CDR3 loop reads CASSWASGQGQYEQYF. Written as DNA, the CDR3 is TGCGCCAGCAGCTGGGCGTCCGGACAGGGACAGTACGAGCAGTACTTC.

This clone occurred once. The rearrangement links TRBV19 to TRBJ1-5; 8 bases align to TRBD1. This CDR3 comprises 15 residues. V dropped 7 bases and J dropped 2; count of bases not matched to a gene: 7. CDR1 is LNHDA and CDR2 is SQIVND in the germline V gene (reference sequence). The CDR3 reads CASTRTGRGNQPQHF. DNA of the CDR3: TGTGCCAGTACCAGGACAGGGCGAGGCAATCAGCCCCAGCATTTT.

The CDR3 is CASSDGSSYHEQYF. The CDR3, as DNA: TGCGCCAGCAGTGACGGGTCCTCTTACCACGAGCAGTACTTC. This sequence joins TRBV10-1 and TRBJ2-7, with unresolved D. Germline V lookup: CDR1 WNHNN, CDR2 SYGVQD (reference sequence). Trimming pared 3 bases from V and 5 bases from J, leaving 14 bases between. The CDR3 extends over 14 amino acids.

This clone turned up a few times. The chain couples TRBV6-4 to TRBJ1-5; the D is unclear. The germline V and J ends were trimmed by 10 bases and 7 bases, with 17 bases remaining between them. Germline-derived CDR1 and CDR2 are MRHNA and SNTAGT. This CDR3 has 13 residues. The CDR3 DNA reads TGTGCCACCTCGGACGGCGGAGGGCAGCCCCAGCATTTT. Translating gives CATSDGGGQPQHF.

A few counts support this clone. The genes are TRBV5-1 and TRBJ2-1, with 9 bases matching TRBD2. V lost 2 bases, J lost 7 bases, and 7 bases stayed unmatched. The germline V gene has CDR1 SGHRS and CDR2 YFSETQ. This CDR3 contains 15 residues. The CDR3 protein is CASSFGRTSANEQFF. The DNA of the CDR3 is TGCGCCAGCAGCTTCGGACGGACTAGCGCAAATGAGCAGTTCTTC. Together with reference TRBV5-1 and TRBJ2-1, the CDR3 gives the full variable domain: KAGVTQTPRYLIKTRGQQVTLSCSPISGHRSVSWYQQTPGQGLQFLFEYFSETQRNKGNFPGRFSGRQFSNSRSEMNVSTLELGDSALYLCASSFGRTSANEQFFGPGTRLTVL.

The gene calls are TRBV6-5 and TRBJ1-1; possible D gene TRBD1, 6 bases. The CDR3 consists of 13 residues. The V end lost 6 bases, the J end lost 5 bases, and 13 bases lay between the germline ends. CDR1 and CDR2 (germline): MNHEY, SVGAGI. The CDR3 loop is CASSNGTPTEAFF. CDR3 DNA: TGTGCCAGCAGCAACGGGACACCTACTGAAGCTTTCTTT.

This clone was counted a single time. The CDR3 protein is CASSLYGGRGEQFF. DNA for the CDR3: TGCGCCAGCAGCTTGTACGGGGGACGCGGTGAGCAGTTCTTC. This chain uses TRBV5-1 with TRBJ2-1; perhaps TRBD2 as D (6 bases). V lost 1 base and J lost 9, with 14 bases in between. The germline V gene has CDR1 SGHRS and CDR2 YFSETQ. The CDR3 runs to 14 residues.

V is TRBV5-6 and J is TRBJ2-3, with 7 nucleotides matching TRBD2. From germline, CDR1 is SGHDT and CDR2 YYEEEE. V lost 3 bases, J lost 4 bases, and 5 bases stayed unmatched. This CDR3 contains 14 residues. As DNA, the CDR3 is TGTGCCAGCAGCTGGGGGGGTAGCGCAGATACGCAGTATTTT. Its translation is CASSWGGSADTQYF.

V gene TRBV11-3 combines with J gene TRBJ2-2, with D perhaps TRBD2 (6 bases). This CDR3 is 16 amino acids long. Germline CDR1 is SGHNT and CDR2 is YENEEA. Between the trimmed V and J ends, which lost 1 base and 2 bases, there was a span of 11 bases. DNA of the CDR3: TGTGCCAGCAGCTTAGGGCTAGCGCGTAACACCGGGGAGCTGTTTTTT. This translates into CASSLGLARNTGELFF.

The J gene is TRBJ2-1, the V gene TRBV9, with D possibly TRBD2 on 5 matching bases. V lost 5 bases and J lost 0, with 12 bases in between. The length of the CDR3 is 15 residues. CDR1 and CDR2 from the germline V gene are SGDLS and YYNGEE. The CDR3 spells CASSPSGNSYNEQFF. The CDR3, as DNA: TGTGCCAGCAGTCCAAGCGGAAACTCCTACAATGAGCAGTTCTTC.

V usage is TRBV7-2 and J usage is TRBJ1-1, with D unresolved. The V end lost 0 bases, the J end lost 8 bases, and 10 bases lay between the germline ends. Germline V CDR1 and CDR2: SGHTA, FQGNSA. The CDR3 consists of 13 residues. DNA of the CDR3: TGTGCCAGCAGCTTAGCTCCGGCAGACGAAGCTTTCTTT. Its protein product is CASSLAPADEAFF.

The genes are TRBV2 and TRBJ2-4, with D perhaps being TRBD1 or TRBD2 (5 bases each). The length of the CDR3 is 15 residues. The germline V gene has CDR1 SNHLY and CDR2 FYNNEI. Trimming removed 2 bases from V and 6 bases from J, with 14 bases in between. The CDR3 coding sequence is TGTGCCAGCAGTGAACGGGACGGGGCGTTAAACATTCAGTACTTC. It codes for CASSERDGALNIQYF.

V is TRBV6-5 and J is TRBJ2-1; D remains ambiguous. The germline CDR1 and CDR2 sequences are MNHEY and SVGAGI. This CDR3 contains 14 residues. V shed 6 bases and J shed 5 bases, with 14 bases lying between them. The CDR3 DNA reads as TGTGCCAGCAGACCTGGTCCCGGAAACAATGAGCAGTTCTTC. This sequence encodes CASRPGPGNNEQFF.

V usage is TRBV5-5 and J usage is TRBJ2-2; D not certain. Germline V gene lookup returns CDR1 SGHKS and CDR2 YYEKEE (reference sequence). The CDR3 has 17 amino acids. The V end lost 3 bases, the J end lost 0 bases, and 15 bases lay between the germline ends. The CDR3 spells CASSSEDGDSNTGELFF. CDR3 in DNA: TGTGCCAGCAGCTCCGAAGACGGCGACTCGAACACCGGGGAGCTGTTTTTT.

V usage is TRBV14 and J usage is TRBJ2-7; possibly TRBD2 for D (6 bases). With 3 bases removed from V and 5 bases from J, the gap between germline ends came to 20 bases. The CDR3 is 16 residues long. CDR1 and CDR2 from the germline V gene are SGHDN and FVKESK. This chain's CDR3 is CASSHLEIGGSHEQYF. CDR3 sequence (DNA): TGTGCCAGCAGCCACTTAGAAATTGGGGGGTCCCACGAGCAGTACTTC.

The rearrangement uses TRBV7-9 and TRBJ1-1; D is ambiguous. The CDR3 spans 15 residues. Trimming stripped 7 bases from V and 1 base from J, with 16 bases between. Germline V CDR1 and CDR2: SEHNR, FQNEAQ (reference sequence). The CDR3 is CASTATDTPNTEAFF. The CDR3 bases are TGTGCCAGCACCGCAACCGACACCCCGAACACTGAAGCTTTCTTT.

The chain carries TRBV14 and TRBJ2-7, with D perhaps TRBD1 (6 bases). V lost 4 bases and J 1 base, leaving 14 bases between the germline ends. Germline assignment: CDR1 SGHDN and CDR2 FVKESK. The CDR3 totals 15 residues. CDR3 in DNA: TGTGCCAGCAGCCCCTACTACGGACAGTCCTACGAGCAGTACTTC. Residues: CASSPYYGQSYEQYF.

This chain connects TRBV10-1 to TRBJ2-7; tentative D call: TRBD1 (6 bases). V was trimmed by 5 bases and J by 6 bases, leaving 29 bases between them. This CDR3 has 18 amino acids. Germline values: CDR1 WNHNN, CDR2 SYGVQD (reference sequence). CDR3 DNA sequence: TGCGCCAGCAGTCCGCGGGTGAACAGGGCCAGCTACGATTGCGAGCAGTACTTC. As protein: CASSPRVNRASYDCEQYF.

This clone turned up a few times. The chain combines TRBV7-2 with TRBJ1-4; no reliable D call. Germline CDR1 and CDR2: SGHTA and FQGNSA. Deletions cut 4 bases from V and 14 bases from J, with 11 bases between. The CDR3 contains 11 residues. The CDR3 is CASSSLGGLFF. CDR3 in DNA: TGTGCCAGCAGCTCGCTGGGTGGGCTGTTTTTT.

CDR3 DNA sequence: TGTGCCAGCAGCACAGGGGGGGATAGCAATCAGCCCCAGCATTTT. Protein: CASSTGGDSNQPQHF. The chain joins TRBV5-4 to TRBJ1-5, with 8 nucleotides matching TRBD1. Germline V lookup: CDR1 SGHNT, CDR2 YYREEE (reference sequence). Germline trimming cut 4 bases from V and 0 bases from J; bases unmatched to any gene: 3. The CDR3 loop spans 15 amino acids. The variable domain in full, with the rest retrieved from reference TRBV5-4 and TRBJ1-5, is ETGVTQSPTHLIKTRGQQVTLRCSSQSGHNTVSWYQQALGQGPQFIFQYYREEENGRGNFPPRFSGLQFPNYSSELNVNALELDDSALYLCASSTGGDSNQPQHFGDGTRLSIL.

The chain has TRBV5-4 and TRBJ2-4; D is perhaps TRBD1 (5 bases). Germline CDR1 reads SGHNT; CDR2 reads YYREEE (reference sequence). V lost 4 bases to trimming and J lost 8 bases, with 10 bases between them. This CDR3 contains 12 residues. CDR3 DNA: TGTGCCAGCAGCCCCGGCAGGGACATTCAGTACTTC. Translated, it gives CASSPGRDIQYF.

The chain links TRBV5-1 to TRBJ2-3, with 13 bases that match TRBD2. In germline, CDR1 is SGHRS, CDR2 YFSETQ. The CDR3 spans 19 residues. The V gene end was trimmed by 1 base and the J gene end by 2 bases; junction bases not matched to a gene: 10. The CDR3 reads CASSLNPGLAGVATDTQYF. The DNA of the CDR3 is TGCGCCAGCAGCTTGAATCCTGGACTAGCGGGAGTTGCCACAGATACGCAGTATTTT.

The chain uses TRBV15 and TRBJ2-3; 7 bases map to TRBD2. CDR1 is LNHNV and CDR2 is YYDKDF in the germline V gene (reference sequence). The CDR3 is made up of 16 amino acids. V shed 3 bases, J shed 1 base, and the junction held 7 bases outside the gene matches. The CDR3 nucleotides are TGTGCCACCAGCAGGAGGGAGGGGCGTGGCACAGATACGCAGTATTTT. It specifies CATSRREGRGTDTQYF. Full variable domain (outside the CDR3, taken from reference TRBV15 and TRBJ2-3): DAMVIQNPRYQVTQFGKPVTLSCSQTLNHNVMYWYQQKSSQAPKLLFHYYDKDFNNEADTPDNFQSRRPNTSFCFLDIRSPGLGDTAMYLCATSRREGRGTDTQYFGPGTRLTVL.

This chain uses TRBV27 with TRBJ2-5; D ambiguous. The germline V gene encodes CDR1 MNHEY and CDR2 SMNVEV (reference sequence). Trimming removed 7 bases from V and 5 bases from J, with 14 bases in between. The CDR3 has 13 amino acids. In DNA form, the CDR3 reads TGTGCCAGCATGGGCCCCAGGTGGGAGACCCAGTACTTC. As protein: CASMGPRWETQYF.

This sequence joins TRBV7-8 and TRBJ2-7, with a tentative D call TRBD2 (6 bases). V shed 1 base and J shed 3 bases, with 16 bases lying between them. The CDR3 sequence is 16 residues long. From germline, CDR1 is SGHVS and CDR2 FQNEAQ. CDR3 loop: CASSLGSGGTYYEQYF. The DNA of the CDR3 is TGTGCCAGCAGCTTAGGTTCTGGCGGGACTTACTACGAGCAGTACTTC.

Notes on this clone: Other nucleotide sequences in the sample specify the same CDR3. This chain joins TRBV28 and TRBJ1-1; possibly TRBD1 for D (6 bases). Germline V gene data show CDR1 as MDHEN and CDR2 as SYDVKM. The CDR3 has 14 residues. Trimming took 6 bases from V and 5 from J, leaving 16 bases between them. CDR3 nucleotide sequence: TGTGCCAGCAGCTCCCCACAGGGCGGAACTGAAGCTTTCTTT. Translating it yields CASSSPQGGTEAFF.

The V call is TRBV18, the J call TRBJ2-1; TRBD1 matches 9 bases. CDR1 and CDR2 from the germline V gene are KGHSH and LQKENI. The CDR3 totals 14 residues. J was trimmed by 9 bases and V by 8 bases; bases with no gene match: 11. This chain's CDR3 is CASTKGTGRGEQFF. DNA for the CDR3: TGTGCCAGCACCAAAGGGACAGGGCGCGGTGAGCAGTTCTTC.

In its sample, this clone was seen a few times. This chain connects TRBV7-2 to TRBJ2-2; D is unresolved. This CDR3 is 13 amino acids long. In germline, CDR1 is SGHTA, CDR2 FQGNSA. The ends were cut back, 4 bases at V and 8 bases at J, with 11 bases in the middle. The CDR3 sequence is CASSSVFRGELFF. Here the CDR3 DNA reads TGTGCCAGCAGCTCCGTCTTTAGGGGGGAGCTGTTTTTT.

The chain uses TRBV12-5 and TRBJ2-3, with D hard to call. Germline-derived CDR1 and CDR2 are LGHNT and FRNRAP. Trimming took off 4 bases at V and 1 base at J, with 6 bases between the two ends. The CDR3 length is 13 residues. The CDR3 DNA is TGTGCTAGTGGTTCCTCCGGCACAGATACGCAGTATTTT. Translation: CASGSSGTDTQYF.